Listed here are 25 T cell receptor beta chains from one sample, sequenced in a study of CD8 T cells in Susac syndrome. Random hexamers were used to reverse transcribe the RNA input (roughly 0.5 to 1 ug). Via MiXCR, TCRdb re-called the immunoSEQ multiplex PCR reads, giving one row per CDR3 protein. Seen here are fewer than 300,000 distinct CDR3 sequences, roughly 81% observed once, and the top ten hold over 0.095%. The sequencing sample was made of CD8+ T cells from PBMCs. These receptors originate from a human donor with multiple sclerosis.

The chain combines TRBV10-3 with TRBJ2-1, with D perhaps matching TRBD1 (6 bases). The CDR3 is made up of 16 amino acids. Germline assignment: CDR1 ENHRY and CDR2 SYGVKD. The ends were cut back, 0 bases at V and 8 bases at J, with 17 bases in the middle. The DNA of the CDR3 is TGTGCCATCAGTGAGTCGACGCAGGGGCCACTACATGAGCAGTTCTTC. Translating it yields CAISESTQGPLHEQFF.

This clonotype was picked up a small number of times. V gene TRBV6-5 combines with J gene TRBJ2-7; 8 bases are a match to TRBD2. This CDR3 spans 17 amino acids. Germline trimming cut 2 bases from V and 6 bases from J; bases unmatched to any gene: 15. Germline lookup yields CDR1 MNHEY and CDR2 SVGAGI. The CDR3 here is CASSYPTGLASVGEQYF. The CDR3 DNA reads as TGTGCCAGCAGTTACCCAACCGGACTAGCTTCGGTGGGCGAGCAGTACTTC.

The genes are TRBV2 and TRBJ2-5; weak D call: TRBD1 (6 bases). There are 17 residues in the CDR3. V was clipped by 4 bases and J by 1 base, with 19 bases between them. Germline V gene data show CDR1 as SNHLY and CDR2 as FYNNEI. The CDR3 DNA is TGTGCCAGCAGTGTGGGGGTGGGACATGGCTCCCAAGAGACCCAGTACTTC. Translating gives CASSVGVGHGSQETQYF.

V and J are TRBV13 and TRBJ2-3; no clear D. Deletions cut 4 bases from V and 4 bases from J, with 15 bases between. This CDR3 is built from 15 residues. The germline CDR1 and CDR2 sequences are PRHDT and FYEKMQ (reference sequence). The CDR3 region is CASSSVSEQADTQYF. The CDR3 region has the DNA TGTGCCAGCAGCTCCGTCAGTGAGCAGGCAGATACGCAGTATTTT.

V usage is TRBV2 and J usage is TRBJ2-3; the D is unclear. Germline V CDR1 and CDR2: SNHLY, FYNNEI. The CDR3 has 15 residues. Trimming cost V 4 bases and J 0 bases, with 11 bases left between them. DNA of the CDR3: TGTGCCAGCAGTGGACCCCCCGACAGCACAGATACGCAGTATTTT. Translating it yields CASSGPPDSTDTQYF.

The V call is TRBV28, the J call TRBJ1-5; 9 bases line up with TRBD1. V lost 5 bases to trimming and J lost 6 bases; unmatched junction nucleotides: 8. Looked up from germline, CDR1 is MDHEN and CDR2 is SYDVKM. This CDR3 comprises 15 residues. In DNA form, the CDR3 reads TGTGCCAGCAGTGTACCGGGACAGGGAATTCAGCCCCAGCATTTT. This encodes CASSVPGQGIQPQHF.

The CDR3 DNA sequence: TGTGCCAGCAGCTTAGAGTCCGGGGCCAACGTCCTGACTTTC. As protein: CASSLESGANVLTF. The chain is built from TRBV13 and TRBJ2-6; D is unresolved. The CDR3 is 14 residues long. The germline gives CDR1 PRHDT, CDR2 FYEKMQ (reference sequence). Trimming stripped 1 base from V and 4 bases from J, with 5 bases between.

The table lists this clonotype with a count of one. This chain joins TRBV19 and TRBJ1-1; a possible D gene is TRBD1 (5 bases). The CDR3 runs to 12 residues. Germline CDR1 is LNHDA and CDR2 is SQIVND (reference sequence). V lost 3 bases and J 8 bases, leaving 10 bases between the germline ends. In DNA, the CDR3 is TGTGCCAGTAGTATCGACAGTAAGGAAGCTTTCTTT. This sequence encodes CASSIDSKEAFF.

The rearrangement joins TRBV9 to TRBJ1-1; tentatively, D is TRBD1 (5 bases). The length of the CDR3 is 13 residues. The germline V gene has CDR1 SGDLS and CDR2 YYNGEE. V shed 0 bases and J shed 4 bases, with 7 bases lying between them. CDR3 nucleotides: TGTGCCAGCAGCGTAGGTGGGACCACTGAAGCTTTCTTT. This codes for CASSVGGTTEAFF.

The J gene is TRBJ2-1, the V gene TRBV4-1, with 9 nucleotides matching TRBD2. There are 15 residues in the CDR3. The germline gives CDR1 MGHRA, CDR2 YSYEKL. Unmatched junction bases numbered 15, after V lost 9 bases and J lost 9 bases. CDR3 amino acids: CASRVAGDYVGEQFF. CDR3 sequence (DNA): TGCGCCAGTAGGGTAGCGGGAGATTATGTCGGTGAGCAGTTCTTC.

This clonotype has just one count. The rearrangement links TRBV2 to TRBJ2-1, with TRBD1 identical over 7 bases. Germline CDR1 is SNHLY and CDR2 is FYNNEI. Trimming at V came to 4 bases and at J to 0 bases, leaving 6 bases not matched to a gene. This CDR3 has 16 amino acids. The CDR3 here is CASSGGPGGSYNEQFF. The CDR3 DNA sequence: TGTGCCAGCAGTGGCGGCCCAGGGGGCTCCTACAATGAGCAGTTCTTC.

The gene calls are TRBV19 and TRBJ2-2, with 7 positions matching TRBD2. Germline CDR1 reads LNHDA; CDR2 reads SQIVND (reference sequence). The V segment lost 1 base and the J segment 5 bases; nucleotides outside the gene matches: 7. This CDR3 contains 16 residues. The CDR3: CASSIGRGSGTGELFF. The CDR3 DNA reads as TGTGCCAGTAGTATAGGTCGCGGGAGCGGTACCGGGGAGCTGTTTTTT.

The table lists this clonotype with a few counts. CDR3 sequence: CASSRNGVPDTGELFF. CDR3 DNA: TGTGCCAGCAGCCGTAACGGGGTTCCGGACACCGGGGAGCTGTTTTTT. The rearrangement links TRBV7-3 to TRBJ2-2; tentative D call: TRBD2 (5 bases). Trimming took 5 bases from V and 3 from J, leaving 16 bases between them. Germline loops: CDR1 SGHTA, CDR2 FQGTGA. This CDR3 region has 16 residues.

The chain joins TRBV30 to TRBJ2-7; D gene uncertain. The germline gives CDR1 GTSNPN, CDR2 SVGIG (reference sequence). Trimming shortened V by 3 bases and J by 3 bases, and 12 bases separated the two germline ends. This CDR3 is 13 amino acids long. This CDR3 is CAWSPDGHYEQYF. As DNA, the CDR3 is TGTGCCTGGAGCCCGGACGGGCACTACGAGCAGTACTTC.

The count of this clonotype is one. For the CDR3, the DNA is TGTGCCAGCAGTATCAGGGGGCGCACAGATACGCAGTATTTT. Translated: CASSIRGRTDTQYF. The chain employs TRBV27 and TRBJ2-3; 8 nucleotides align to TRBD1. CDR1 is MNHEY, CDR2 SMNVEV, per germline (reference sequence). With V trimmed by 5 bases and J by 1 base, 2 bases remained unmatched. The CDR3 loop spans 14 amino acids.

This clonotype has just a few counts. J is TRBJ1-1 and V is TRBV27, with D possibly being TRBD1 (5 bases). CDR3 length equals 14 residues. Trimming cost V 6 bases and J 0 bases, with 11 bases left between them. Germline V gene lookup returns CDR1 MNHEY and CDR2 SMNVEV (reference sequence). The CDR3 coding sequence is TGTGCCAGCAGCTTTGGGGACCTGAACACTGAAGCTTTCTTT. This sequence encodes CASSFGDLNTEAFF.

This chain joins TRBV24-1 and TRBJ2-7; the D is unclear. Germline CDR1 is KGHDR and CDR2 is SFDVKD. The CDR3 has 12 amino acids. V lost 1 base and J 5 bases, leaving 5 bases between the germline ends. CDR3 coding DNA: TGTGCCACCAGTGATTTAGCTAACGAGCAGTACTTC. Amino acid sequence: CATSDLANEQYF.

The genes are TRBV15 and TRBJ2-3; the D call may be TRBD1 or TRBD2 (5 bases each). This CDR3 has 15 amino acids. Trimming shortened V by 6 bases and J by 3 bases, and 16 bases separated the two germline ends. The germline V gene encodes CDR1 LNHNV and CDR2 YYDKDF (reference sequence). Here the CDR3 DNA reads TGTGCCACCAGGAACGGGGACGTGGGGACAGATACGCAGTATTTT. Protein: CATRNGDVGTDTQYF.

V usage is TRBV6-6 and J usage is TRBJ2-7; TRBD2 matches 9 bases. Germline CDR1 is MNHNY and CDR2 is SVGAGI (reference sequence). Losses at the gene ends were 5 bases for V and 5 bases for J; bases not matched to a gene: 7. This CDR3 comprises 14 residues. In DNA form, the CDR3 reads TGTGCCAGCAGTCCAATAGCGGGAGAGGACGAGCAGTACTTC. Encoded protein: CASSPIAGEDEQYF.

This chain uses TRBV19 with TRBJ2-7; D gene ambiguous. V lost 9 bases to trimming and J lost 4 bases, with 16 bases between them. From germline, CDR1 is LNHDA and CDR2 SQIVND (reference sequence). The CDR3 totals 13 residues. This CDR3 is CASSAAVLYEQYF. Here the CDR3 DNA reads TGTGCCAGCTCGGCCGCCGTGTTGTACGAGCAGTACTTC.

V gene TRBV3-1 combines with J gene TRBJ1-2, with D maybe TRBD1 (5 bases). This CDR3 is built from 15 residues. The germline V gene has CDR1 LGHDT and CDR2 YNNKEL (reference sequence). V was pared by 0 bases and J by 1 base, with 9 bases between. The DNA of the CDR3 is TGTGCCAGCAGCCAAGACCTCAGGGTTAACTATGGCTACACCTTC. Its translation: CASSQDLRVNYGYTF.

V gene TRBV7-9 combines with J gene TRBJ1-2, with 8 bases matching TRBD1. V gave up 5 bases and J gave up 6 bases; unmatched junction bases: 5. This CDR3 region has 13 residues. Germline V lookup: CDR1 SEHNR, CDR2 FQNEAQ (reference sequence). In DNA, the CDR3 is TGTGCCAGCAGCCGGACAGGGTGGGATGGCTACACCTTC. It translates to CASSRTGWDGYTF.

V gene TRBV27 combines with J gene TRBJ2-4; D gene uncertain. CDR3 size: 18 residues. CDR1 and CDR2 (germline): MNHEY, SMNVEV (reference sequence). Trimming shortened V by 5 bases and J by 0 bases, and 20 bases separated the two germline ends. The CDR3 coding sequence is TGTGCCAGCAGTCCCCGGGTCACCGTTTCCCTAGCCAAAAACATTCAGTACTTC. It translates to CASSPRVTVSLAKNIQYF.

The gene calls are TRBV10-3 and TRBJ2-5, with 9 bases that match TRBD2. The ends lost 4 bases at V and 4 bases at J; junction bases unmatched: 16. CDR3 size: 18 residues. Germline V CDR1 and CDR2: ENHRY, SYGVKD. CDR3 sequence (DNA): TGTGCCATCAGTGGGCCATCTGCGGGAGGGCCACAGAGAGAGACCCAGTACTTC. Its protein is CAISGPSAGGPQRETQYF.

This clonotype was seen just once. The chain joins TRBV5-6 to TRBJ2-7; 10 bases map to TRBD1. Trimming took 4 bases from V and 4 from J; bases not matched to a gene: 8. CDR1 is SGHDT, CDR2 YYEEEE, per germline. The CDR3 runs to 15 residues. The CDR3 loop reads CASSPPGTGAYEQYF. The CDR3 DNA sequence: TGTGCCAGCAGCCCCCCCGGGACAGGGGCTTACGAGCAGTACTTC.